This T cell receptor (beta chain) was captured by sequencing in a study of T-cell memory formation after mild COVID-19. Regarding the study as a whole: Some clones that responded were present in memory (sampled pre-infection), which suggests cross-reactive memory joined.

From the 5' RACE reads, TCRdb called clonotypes with MiXCR, one entry per CDR3 protein. The sample yields about 560,000 distinct CDR3 sequences, approximately 19% seen once. The CDR3 runs to 14 residues. The V and J ends lost 5 bases and 3 bases, in that order; junction bases with no gene match: 7. Germline loops: CDR1 DFQATT, CDR2 SNEGSKA (reference sequence). A remark on this clonotype: Its antigen is still unknown.

The chain has TRBV20-1 and TRBJ2-7; 10 nucleotides agree with TRBD2. The sequence was obtained from an adult woman who had mild COVID-19 (a few samples of this study predate the infection). Cell type and time point are not known. Specimen: PBMCs or a T cell subset sorted from them (not recorded which). CDR3 DNA: TGCAGTGCTGACCCGGGACTAGCGATCTACGAGCAGTACTTC. It yields the protein CSADPGLAIYEQYF.